Listed below are T cell receptor beta chains from one sample, sequenced in a study of post-analysis software for immune sequencing data. TCRdb re-called the PCR reads with MiXCR, one entry per CDR3 protein. In the table there are hundreds of thousands of distinct CDR3 sequences, 55% to 70% of which are singletons. The sequenced sample was blood. Receptors originate from a girl aged 2-10 years with multiple sclerosis. The CDR3 runs from the conserved cysteine through the conserved F or W. D genes are given only for firm matches. The size entry is marked missing in some rows and otherwise reads once, few, many or a size class.

abundance,v_gene,j_gene,d_gene,CDR3nt,CDR3aa
.,TRBV7-3,TRBJ1-6,.,TGTGCCAGCAGCCAGGGTAGGAATTCACCCCTCCACTTT,CASSQGRNSPLHF
.,TRBV10-3,TRBJ2-7,.,TGTGCCATCAGTGTTGTCGAAGGTGACACCTACGAGCAGTACTTC,CAISVVEGDTYEQYF
.,TRBV12-3/TRBV12-4,TRBJ1-2,.,TGTGCCAGCAGACCAGACAGAGGATTAGGCTACACCTTC,CASRPDRGLGYTF
.,TRBV7-7,TRBJ2-1,.,TGTGCCAGCAGCTCCCGGTGGGGGAATGAGCAGTTCTTC,CASSSRWGNEQFF
few,TRBV5-1,TRBJ2-4,TRBD1,TGCGCCAGCGGGACAGAACAAAACATTCAGTACTTC,CASGTEQNIQYF
.,TRBV7-2,TRBJ2-1,.,TGTGCCAGCAGCTTAGCGGGGGGCTTTGGGAATGAGCAGTTCTTC,CASSLAGGFGNEQFF
.,TRBV20-1,TRBJ2-7,TRBD2,TGCAGTGCTACTGTTGGTTCCGGGAGGGCCTTCGAGCAGTACTTC,CSATVGSGRAFEQYF
.,TRBV7-9,TRBJ2-2,TRBD2,TGTGCCAGCAGTCCTCAACAGACTAGCGGGAGTAGTACCGGGGAGCTGTTTTTT,CASSPQQTSGSSTGELFF
few,TRBV29-1,TRBJ2-1,TRBD2,TGCAGCGTTGACAGGCGGGAGGGCATAAATGAGCAGTTCTTC,CSVDRREGINEQFF
.,TRBV10-1,TRBJ2-3,.,TGCGCCAGCAGTGAGGTAGAGCGCACAGATACGCAGTATTTT,CASSEVERTDTQYF
few,TRBV7-2,TRBJ1-2,TRBD1,TGTGCCAGCAGCCTCGGGACAGGCCCTTGGACGAGTGGCTACACCTTC,CASSLGTGPWTSGYTF
.,TRBV12-3/TRBV12-4,TRBJ2-4,.,TGTGCCAGCAGTCCCCCCTGGGGCCTAGCCAAAAACATTCAGTACTTC,CASSPPWGLAKNIQYF
.,TRBV7-6,TRBJ2-7,.,TGTGCCAGCAGCCCCGGTTTAGCCCCCCCTTACGAGCAGTACTTC,CASSPGLAPPYEQYF
.,TRBV6-4,TRBJ2-4,TRBD1,TGTGCCAGCAGTGACTCGGGGACAGGGGTAAACATTCAGTACTTC,CASSDSGTGVNIQYF
few,TRBV20-1,TRBJ1-5,TRBD1,TGCAGTGCTAGTACCGGGACAGGGGGCGTCAATCAGCCCCAGCATTTT,CSASTGTGGVNQPQHF
.,TRBV20-1,TRBJ1-5,.,TGCAGTGCTAGGGGCGCCAAGGGAAGCAATCAGCCCCAGCATTTT,CSARGAKGSNQPQHF
few,TRBV6-5,TRBJ1-6,TRBD1,TGTGCCAGCAGTTACTCCCACAGGGGTGGATCACCCCTCCACTTT,CASSYSHRGGSPLHF
.,TRBV9,TRBJ2-7,.,TGTGCCAGCAGCGTAACTGACGGGGGCTACGAGCAGTACTTC,CASSVTDGGYEQYF
.,TRBV20-1,TRBJ2-5,.,TGCAGTGCTATGACCTTTATAGGTTGGGGAACCCAAGAGACCCAGTACTTC,CSAMTFIGWGTQETQYF
.,TRBV7-2,TRBJ2-7,.,TGTGCCAGCAGCCCGTCTGCGGGGTCCTACGAGCAGTACTTC,CASSPSAGSYEQYF
.,TRBV18,TRBJ2-5,.,TGTGCCAGCTCACCCGCAAGGGGGGAGCAGTACTTC,CASSPARGEQYF
.,TRBV28,TRBJ2-7,.,TGTGCCAGCATTGGGCTGCGGAGTAGTTACGAGCAGTACTTC,CASIGLRSSYEQYF
.,TRBV20-1,TRBJ2-1,TRBD2,TGCAGTGACTCCTTAGCGGGGGCGAGCTCCTACAATGAGCAGTTCTTC,CSDSLAGASSYNEQFF
few,TRBV20-1,TRBJ2-1,TRBD2,TGCAGTGCTTTAATCCCAATGACTAGCGGAGCTTACAATGAGCAGTTCTTC,CSALIPMTSGAYNEQFF
few,TRBV29-1,TRBJ2-3,TRBD2,TGCAGCGTGCCGGGACTAGCGGGGGTAGCCGTCGATACGCAGTATTTT,CSVPGLAGVAVDTQYF
.,TRBV20-1,TRBJ2-3,TRBD1,TGCAGTGCTGACCTCGGGACAGGGGCCGGTAGCACAGATACGCAGTATTTT,CSADLGTGAGSTDTQYF
.,TRBV10-3,TRBJ2-1,TRBD2,TGTGCCATCAGTGAAACTATAGCGGGAGCAAGCAATGAGCAGTTCTTC,CAISETIAGASNEQFF
.,TRBV20-1,TRBJ2-1,TRBD2,TGCAGTGCTAGGGAACTAGCGGGAGGGAATGAGCAGTTCTTC,CSARELAGGNEQFF
.,TRBV5-1,TRBJ2-5,.,TGCGCCAGCAGCTTGGTGGCGGGACAGCTTCAAGAGACCCAGTACTTC,CASSLVAGQLQETQYF
.,TRBV12-3/TRBV12-4,TRBJ2-3,.,TGTGCCAGCGGGGGTAACACAGATACGCAGTATTTT,CASGGNTDTQYF
.,TRBV12-3/TRBV12-4,TRBJ2-3,TRBD2,TGTGCCAGCAGCCTCGGCAGTGGGCTAGCGGCCAGCACAGATACGCAGTATTTT,CASSLGSGLAASTDTQYF
.,TRBV27,TRBJ2-3,.,TGTGCCAGCAGTTTAGCTCAAGAGCTATTCACAGATACGCAGTATTTT,CASSLAQELFTDTQYF
few,TRBV7-3,TRBJ2-1,.,TGTGCCAGCAGCTTAATGGAGGGGGGTGAGCAGTTCTTC,CASSLMEGGEQFF
.,TRBV11-2,TRBJ2-3,.,TGTGCCAGCAGCTTAGAACCGGCCGATACGCAGTATTTT,CASSLEPADTQYF
.,TRBV20-1,TRBJ2-5,.,TGCAGTGCTAAGTCGGGCGGAGGTCAAGAGACCCAGTACTTC,CSAKSGGGQETQYF
.,TRBV20-1,TRBJ2-3,TRBD1,TGCAGTCCTCTCAGGGGGGATACGCAGTATTTT,CSPLRGDTQYF
.,TRBV5-5,TRBJ2-5,.,TGTGCCAGCAGCAAAGGACCTAGGGAGACCCAGTACTTC,CASSKGPRETQYF
.,TRBV5-1,TRBJ2-7,TRBD2,TGCGCCAGCAGCTTGGTGGGCGTGTCGGGACTAGCGGGCTACGAGCAGTACTTC,CASSLVGVSGLAGYEQYF
many,TRBV7-3,TRBJ2-1,.,TGTGCCAGCAGTTTAACAGGGTCTTACAATGAGCAGTTCTTC,CASSLTGSYNEQFF
.,TRBV4-2,TRBJ1-1,.,TGTGCCAGCAGCCAAGATCTATGGCAGCTAAACACTGAAGCTTTCTTT,CASSQDLWQLNTEAFF
once,TRBV2,TRBJ2-7,TRBD2,TGTGCCAGCAAGCGGGAGGGCTTATCCGAGCAGTACTTC,CASKREGLSEQYF
few,TRBV15,TRBJ2-5,TRBD1,TGTGCCACCAGCAGGGGCTTGGGACAGCAAGAGACCCAGTACTTC,CATSRGLGQQETQYF
few,TRBV29-1,TRBJ1-2,TRBD1,TGCAGCGTTGAAACACAGGGGCTCTATGGCTACACCTTC,CSVETQGLYGYTF
.,TRBV10-2,TRBJ2-3,.,TGCGCCAGCAGTGAAAAGGGCACCTCCACAGATACGCAGTATTTT,CASSEKGTSTDTQYF
.,TRBV10-3,TRBJ2-3,.,TGTGCCATCGGTGAAGTGAGACAGCCTCTAAGCACAGATACGCAGTATTTT,CAIGEVRQPLSTDTQYF
few,TRBV7-8,TRBJ2-1,.,TGTGCCAGCAGCCTAGGGGATCCCTCCTACAATGAGCAGTTCTTC,CASSLGDPSYNEQFF
.,TRBV7-9,TRBJ1-3,TRBD1,TGTGCCAGCAGCTTGCAAACAGGGGGCTCTGGAAACACCATATATTTT,CASSLQTGGSGNTIYF
.,TRBV5-1,TRBJ1-1,TRBD1,TGCGCCAGCAGCGCGGGACAGCTGAGCACTGAAGCTTTCTTT,CASSAGQLSTEAFF
few,TRBV4-1,TRBJ2-1,.,TGCGCCAGCAGGTCCCGCGGCCTTACGAATGAGCAGTTCTTC,CASRSRGLTNEQFF
.,TRBV20-1,TRBJ2-1,.,TGCAGTGCTAGAGTTACCGGGACTTACTGCAATGAGCAGTTCTTC,CSARVTGTYCNEQFF
.,TRBV6-5,TRBJ2-1,TRBD2,TGTGCCAGCGGACTAGCTGGGGGTGAGCAGTTCTTC,CASGLAGGEQFF
.,TRBV7-9,TRBJ2-7,.,TGTGCCAGCAGCTCAACAGGGTCAGTCTACGAGCAGTACTTC,CASSSTGSVYEQYF
.,TRBV5-1,TRBJ2-1,.,TGCGCCAGCAGCTTGGTCTGGATAGGGGACTACAATGAGCAGTTCTTC,CASSLVWIGDYNEQFF
few,TRBV12-3/TRBV12-4,TRBJ1-1,.,TGTGCCAGCAGTCCCTTCCTTCCCGTGGGTGGCACTGAAGCTTTCTTT,CASSPFLPVGGTEAFF
.,TRBV6-6,TRBJ1-5,.,TGTGCCAGCAGCGGAACGGTATATAGCAATCAGCCCCAGCATTTT,CASSGTVYSNQPQHF
.,TRBV6-5,TRBJ1-2,TRBD1,TGTGCCAGTACTTCGACAGGGGGTCCATATGGCTACACCTTC,CASTSTGGPYGYTF
.,TRBV28,TRBJ2-3,.,TGTGCCACCTACCAGAGGTCTCGACGCACAGATACGCAGTATTTT,CATYQRSRRTDTQYF